Presented here are 32 T cell receptor beta chains from one specimen sequenced in a study of T cells in localized non-small cell lung cancer. Assay: immunoSEQ multiplex PCR; the TCRdb copy retains only in-frame clones and omits some. The table records fewer than 30,000 clones, roughly 88% of them present only once. This sample comprised peripheral blood, obtained before any cancer treatment. All receptors come from a woman aged 35 to 70 with stage I lung adenocarcinoma.

This rearrangement joins TRBV7-2 to TRBJ2-7; TRBD2 might be the D (7 bases). The CDR3 covers 15 residues. CDR1 is SGHTA and CDR2 is FQGNSA in the germline V gene. The V end lost 2 bases, the J end lost 0 bases, and 11 bases lay between the germline ends. For the CDR3, the DNA is TGTGCCAGCAGCTTAAGGGGGGGCCGCTCCTACGAGCAGTACTTC. Translation gives CASSLRGGRSYEQYF.

This clone was seen a handful of times. This sequence joins TRBV2 and TRBJ2-1; 7 bases are a match to TRBD1. J lost 7 bases, V lost 9 bases, and 9 bases had no gene match. The germline V gene has CDR1 SNHLY and CDR2 FYNNEI. This CDR3 region has 13 residues. CDR3 sequence: CARYDRVRNEQFF. Here the CDR3 DNA reads TGTGCCAGGTACGACAGGGTCCGTAATGAGCAGTTCTTC.

This clone was detected only once. This sequence joins TRBV25-1 and TRBJ2-7; maybe TRBD2 (7 bases). The V end lost 6 bases, the J end lost 5 bases, and 20 bases lay between the germline ends. CDR1 is MGHDK and CDR2 is SYGVNS in the germline V gene. There are 15 residues in the CDR3. Here the CDR3 reads CASRQTGGPLDEQYF. The CDR3 DNA reads TGTGCCAGCAGACAAACCGGGGGGCCCTTGGACGAGCAGTACTTC.

This rearrangement joins TRBV19 to TRBJ2-5; D not resolved. Germline CDR1 reads LNHDA; CDR2 reads SQIVND (reference sequence). The CDR3 is 14 amino acids. Trimming shortened V by 6 bases and J by 5 bases, and 16 bases separated the two germline ends. CDR3 in amino acids: CASRSWNPRETQYF. In nucleotides, the CDR3 is TGTGCCAGTAGGTCGTGGAATCCGCGGGAGACCCAGTACTTC.

The chain recombines TRBV7-2 with TRBJ2-7; 10 nucleotides align to TRBD2. CDR3 length equals 15 residues. V lost 5 bases, J lost 2 bases, and 6 bases stayed unmatched. The germline CDR1 and CDR2 sequences are SGHTA and FQGNSA. DNA for the CDR3: TGTGCCAGCAGCCCTGGGACTAGCGAGACCTACGAGCAGTACTTC. Amino acids: CASSPGTSETYEQYF.

V and J are TRBV9 and TRBJ2-1; 9 positions agree with TRBD2. CDR3 size: 15 residues. Germline-derived CDR1 and CDR2 are SGDLS and YYNGEE. With V trimmed by 4 bases and J by 2 bases, 4 bases remained unmatched. The DNA of the CDR3 is TGTGCCAGCAGCCCAAGACTAGCGGCCTACAATGAGCAGTTCTTC. This encodes CASSPRLAAYNEQFF.

This clone has only one observation. The chain combines TRBV11-2 with TRBJ2-4, with a tentative D call TRBD2 (6 bases). V was shortened by 4 bases and J by 2 bases, with 15 bases between the two germline ends. Looked up from germline, CDR1 is SGHAT and CDR2 is FQNNGV. The CDR3 is 16 amino acids. The CDR3 protein is CASSSYKGRTKNIQYF. The CDR3, as DNA: TGTGCCAGCAGCTCTTACAAAGGGAGGACCAAAAACATTCAGTACTTC.

The chain couples TRBV7-2 to TRBJ1-1, with D unresolved. This CDR3 has 13 amino acids. Trimming took off 5 bases at V and 0 bases at J, with 7 bases between the two ends. CDR1 is SGHTA and CDR2 is FQGNSA in the germline V gene. Here the CDR3 DNA reads TGTGCCAGCAGCCTGACGGTGAACACTGAAGCTTTCTTT. Its translation is CASSLTVNTEAFF.

The rearrangement links TRBV19 to TRBJ1-2, with D unresolved. Germline CDR1 LNHDA, CDR2 SQIVND (reference sequence). This CDR3 spans 14 amino acids. V was trimmed by 3 bases and J by 0 bases, leaving 8 bases between them. CDR3 in amino acids: CASSIRPSNYGYTF. CDR3 nucleotides: TGTGCCAGTAGTATCAGGCCTTCTAACTATGGCTACACCTTC.

This rearrangement joins TRBV27 to TRBJ1-2; D is unresolved. The CDR3 is made up of 13 amino acids. The germline gives CDR1 MNHEY, CDR2 SMNVEV (reference sequence). V lost 3 bases, J lost 4 bases, and 9 bases lay in between. The CDR3 region has the DNA TGTGCCAGCAGTTTCACAGCGTTCTATGGCTACACCTTC. The encoded protein is CASSFTAFYGYTF.

This chain joins TRBV30 and TRBJ2-2; TRBD2 is a possible D gene (5 bases). V gave up 3 bases and J gave up 1 base, with 9 bases separating them. The CDR3 is made up of 14 amino acids. Germline lookup yields CDR1 GTSNPN and CDR2 SVGIG (reference sequence). DNA for the CDR3: TGTGCCTGGAGAGGACTTTTGAACACCGGGGAGCTGTTTTTT. The encoded protein is CAWRGLLNTGELFF.

J is TRBJ2-7 and V is TRBV6-5; D not resolved. Germline assignment: CDR1 MNHEY and CDR2 SVGAGI. V was cut by 4 bases and J by 4 bases, with 5 bases left in between. The CDR3 is 11 amino acids. Here the CDR3 reads CASSFRYEQYF. CDR3 bases: TGTGCCAGCAGTTTTCGTTACGAGCAGTACTTC.

The chain is built from TRBV30 and TRBJ1-4; D unresolved. CDR1 is GTSNPN and CDR2 is SVGIG in the germline V gene (reference sequence). The CDR3 is made up of 14 amino acids. Trimming shortened V by 2 bases and J by 0 bases, and 7 bases separated the two germline ends. This CDR3 reads CAWSMGTTNEKLFF. The CDR3 DNA follows: TGTGCCTGGAGTATGGGCACAACTAATGAAAAACTGTTTTTT.

The chain employs TRBV9 and TRBJ2-3, with 7 bases matching TRBD1. V trimming: 4 bases; J trimming: 4 bases; junction bases outside the gene matches: 9. The CDR3 spans 15 residues. Germline values: CDR1 SGDLS, CDR2 YYNGEE. The CDR3 coding sequence is TGTGCCAGCAGCCCCCACGACAGGGTCGCAGATACGCAGTATTTT. It is translated as CASSPHDRVADTQYF.

This chain connects TRBV5-4 to TRBJ1-4; TRBD1 aligns across 7 bases. The CDR3 spans 17 residues. V lost 4 bases and J lost 8; bases outside the gene matches: 17. Germline-derived CDR1 and CDR2 are SGHNT and YYREEE (reference sequence). The CDR3 DNA reads as TGTGCCAGCAGCAGTGACAGGGACCGAGGGGGAGGGGAAAAACTGTTTTTT. Residues: CASSSDRDRGGGEKLFF.

The sample holds one count of this clone. The chain has TRBV19 and TRBJ1-2; no firm D call. CDR1 and CDR2 (germline): LNHDA, SQIVND (reference sequence). The CDR3 length is 12 residues. Trimming stripped 5 bases from V and 8 bases from J, with 12 bases between. The CDR3 region is CASSPGVYGYTF. As DNA, the CDR3 is TGTGCCAGTAGTCCCGGGGTTTACGGCTACACCTTC.

This clone was seen more than once but under ten times. The chain combines TRBV10-3 with TRBJ2-1; 11 bases align to TRBD1. Germline V gene sequence: CDR1 ENHRY, CDR2 SYGVKD. CDR3 length: 14 amino acids. V dropped 8 bases and J dropped 2; count of bases not matched to a gene: 2. The CDR3 DNA follows: TGTGCCATCCAGGGACAGGGGGCCTACAATGAGCAGTTCTTC. The encoded protein is CAIQGQGAYNEQFF.

V and J are TRBV5-4 and TRBJ2-3; D ambiguous. V lost 2 bases, J lost 7 bases, and 5 bases lay in between. This CDR3 contains 11 residues. Germline CDR1 reads SGHNT; CDR2 reads YYREEE (reference sequence). CDR3 nucleotide sequence: TGTGCCAGCAGCTTCGGATATACGCAGTATTTT. Its protein is CASSFGYTQYF.

Only a few counts were recorded for this clone. The V call is TRBV7-2, the J call TRBJ1-4; the D is unclear. The CDR3 extends over 15 amino acids. CDR1 is SGHTA, CDR2 FQGNSA, per germline. The V gene lost 6 bases and the J gene lost 0 bases, with 11 bases spanning the gap. The CDR3 coding sequence is TGTGCCAGCAGGGCAACGTATGCAACTAATGAAAAACTGTTTTTT. The encoded protein is CASRATYATNEKLFF. The complete variable domain, with remaining parts taken from reference TRBV7-2 and TRBJ1-4, reads GAGVSQSPSNKVTEKGKDVELRCDPISGHTALYWYRQSLGQGLEFLIYFQGNSAPDKSGLPSDRFSAERTGGSVSTLTIQRTQQEDSAVYLCASRATYATNEKLFFGSGTQLSVL.

The chain employs TRBV19 and TRBJ1-2, with TRBD1 matching 7 bases. Germline trimming cut 5 bases from V and 4 bases from J; bases unmatched to any gene: 7. Germline CDR1 and CDR2: LNHDA and SQIVND (reference sequence). This CDR3 has 14 amino acids. The CDR3 here is CASSGDSWSYGYTF. CDR3 nucleotide sequence: TGTGCCAGTAGTGGGGACAGTTGGAGCTATGGCTACACCTTC.

This clone was observed once. The rearrangement links TRBV7-2 to TRBJ1-5, with D tentatively TRBD1 (5 bases). CDR3 length: 15 residues. The germline gives CDR1 SGHTA, CDR2 FQGNSA. Trimming left V 2 bases short and J 7 bases short, with 15 bases between. The CDR3 reads CASSLSRGAGQPQHF. CDR3 bases: TGTGCCAGCAGCTTATCAAGAGGGGCGGGGCAGCCCCAGCATTTT.

The V and J genes are TRBV2 and TRBJ1-4; tentative D call: TRBD1 (5 bases). This CDR3 contains 13 residues. V was pared by 3 bases and J by 12 bases, with 14 bases between. Germline CDR1 is SNHLY and CDR2 is FYNNEI. The CDR3 DNA is TGTGCCAGCAGTGAGCTACCCCAGGGTGAACTGTTTTTT. It encodes CASSELPQGELFF.

The chain employs TRBV7-2 and TRBJ1-1; TRBD1 is a possible D gene (5 bases). The CDR3 consists of 12 residues. The germline CDR1 and CDR2 sequences are SGHTA and FQGNSA. V was cut by 9 bases and J by 2 bases, with 10 bases left in between. CDR3 sequence (DNA): TGTGCCAGTGGGACTGCAAACACTGAAGCTTTCTTT. Translated: CASGTANTEAFF.

The chain combines TRBV19 with TRBJ2-1; 8 positions match TRBD2. CDR3 length equals 15 residues. The junction had 12 bases not matched to a gene; V was cut back by 1 base and J by 13 bases. Germline V gene lookup returns CDR1 LNHDA and CDR2 SQIVND (reference sequence). The chain's CDR3 is CASSIAQLAEGPQFF. DNA for the CDR3: TGTGCCAGTAGTATAGCTCAACTAGCGGAAGGTCCACAGTTCTTC.

The chain has TRBV11-3 and TRBJ1-2, with a possible D match to TRBD1 (5 bases). This CDR3 comprises 13 residues. Germline CDR1 is SGHNT and CDR2 is YENEEA. Trimming stripped 1 base from V and 3 bases from J, with 6 bases between. As DNA, the CDR3 is TGTGCCAGCAGCTTAGGGGGGGACTATGGCTACACCTTC. Translation: CASSLGGDYGYTF. Drawing the rest from reference TRBV11-3 and TRBJ1-2, the complete variable domain is EAGVVQSPRYKIIEKKQPVAFWCNPISGHNTLYWYLQNLGQGPELLIRYENEEAVDDSQLPKDRFSAERLKGVDSTLKIQPAELGDSAVYLCASSLGGDYGYTFGSGTRLTVV.

The chain recombines TRBV7-2 with TRBJ2-5; no firm D call. The V gene lost 3 bases and the J gene lost 1 base, with 9 bases spanning the gap. The germline CDR1 and CDR2 sequences are SGHTA and FQGNSA. The CDR3 runs to 14 residues. Here the CDR3 reads CASSLGRFQETQYF. The CDR3 DNA reads TGTGCCAGCAGCTTGGGTCGGTTCCAAGAGACCCAGTACTTC.

In this sample, this clone turned up once. This chain connects TRBV2 to TRBJ2-7, with D uncertain. CDR1 SNHLY and CDR2 FYNNEI come from the germline V gene. This CDR3 is 15 amino acids long. The V end was cut by 6 bases, the J end by 2 bases, with 17 bases between. The CDR3 DNA follows: TGTGCCAGCAGCTTCGGACGGATGGTTACCTACGAGCAGTACTTC. Protein product: CASSFGRMVTYEQYF.

This rearrangement joins TRBV19 to TRBJ1-5; TRBD1 agrees at 8 bases. Germline assignment: CDR1 LNHDA and CDR2 SQIVND (reference sequence). The V gene end was trimmed by 3 bases and the J gene end by 5 bases; junction bases not matched to a gene: 9. There are 16 residues in the CDR3. In DNA, the CDR3 is TGTGCCAGTAGTATTGATTCCAGGGGGCCCGATCAGCCCCAGCATTTT. Translating gives CASSIDSRGPDQPQHF.

The chain links TRBV30 to TRBJ1-5; tentatively, D is TRBD1 (5 bases). V was trimmed by 3 bases and J by 1 base, leaving 13 bases between them. Germline V lookup: CDR1 GTSNPN, CDR2 SVGIG (reference sequence). The CDR3 spans 15 residues. For the CDR3, the DNA is TGTGCCTGGAGGGCAGGGAAGGGAAGCAATCAGCCCCAGCATTTT. Translation gives CAWRAGKGSNQPQHF.

The chain combines TRBV29-1 with TRBJ1-1; 9 bases line up with TRBD1. CDR3 length: 13 amino acids. The V segment lost 5 bases and the J segment 5 bases; nucleotides outside the gene matches: 6. Per the germline V gene, CDR1 is SQVTM and CDR2 is ANQGSEA. CDR3 sequence (DNA): TGCAGCGTTACACAGGGGGCGGGAACTGAAGCTTTCTTT. Amino acid sequence: CSVTQGAGTEAFF.

The chain carries TRBV5-6 and TRBJ2-3; 10 bases are a match to TRBD2. Germline V gives CDR1 SGHDT, CDR2 YYEEEE. CDR3 length: 17 amino acids. With 4 bases clipped from V and 4 bases from J, the junction kept 12 bases outside the gene matches. The CDR3 protein is CASSGFVASGSADTQYF. DNA of the CDR3: TGTGCCAGCAGCGGCTTCGTCGCTAGCGGGAGTGCAGATACGCAGTATTTT.

This clone was counted a few times. V usage is TRBV7-2 and J usage is TRBJ2-5; TRBD2 might be the D (7 bases). V lost 6 bases, J lost 1 base, and 18 bases lay in between. The germline V gene encodes CDR1 SGHTA and CDR2 FQGNSA. This CDR3 has 16 residues. In DNA, the CDR3 is TGTGCCAGCAGGTGGGGGGGCCTCCGGTCCCAAGAGACCCAGTACTTC. Translating gives CASRWGGLRSQETQYF.